These 5 T cell receptor beta chains originate from one sample sequenced in a study of T cell responses to AZD1222 COVID-19 vaccine. The repertoire was sequenced with immunoSEQ multiplex PCR; TCRdb's copy has only in-frame clones and lacks some. The sample contains tens of thousands of clones, approximately 90% of which appear only once. The specimen was peripheral blood, collected 28 days after the second dose of the MenACWY control vaccine. The receptor set was obtained from an adult who received the MenACWY meningococcal vaccine as a control.

In DNA form, the CDR3 reads TGTGCCAGCAGTGTAGAGACGGGTGGAGAGCAGTACTTC. As protein: CASSVETGGEQYF. This chain connects TRBV6-4 to TRBJ2-7; D remains unclear. Germline V gives CDR1 MRHNA, CDR2 SNTAGT. Trimming pared 4 bases from V and 7 bases from J, leaving 14 bases between. The CDR3 consists of 13 residues.

The chain combines TRBV24-1 with TRBJ2-5; D tentatively reads TRBD1 or TRBD2 (6 bases each). The germline gives CDR1 KGHDR, CDR2 SFDVKD. This CDR3 comprises 12 residues. The germline V and J ends were trimmed by 6 bases and 3 bases, with 7 bases remaining between them. The CDR3 DNA is TGTGCCACCAGTAGGGGGGAAGAGACCCAGTACTTC. This translates into CATSRGEETQYF.

The table lists this clone with a count of one. The chain is built from TRBV27 and TRBJ2-7, with a weak D call TRBD2 (7 bases). The germline V and J ends were trimmed by 6 bases and 7 bases, with 13 bases remaining between them. The CDR3 is made up of 12 amino acids. The V gene's germline CDR1 is MNHEY and CDR2 SMNVEV (reference sequence). In nucleotides, the CDR3 is TGTGCCAGCAGCCCCGGGGGGCGTGAGCAGTACTTC. This encodes CASSPGGREQYF.

CDR3 in DNA: TGCGCCAGCAGACTTAGCGGGGGGCCCCAGGAGACCCAGTACTTC. The encoded protein is CASRLSGGPQETQYF. The chain joins TRBV5-1 to TRBJ2-5; 10 nucleotides line up with TRBD2. This CDR3 comprises 15 residues. V shed 5 bases, J shed 5 bases, and the junction held 9 bases outside the gene matches. Germline CDR1 reads SGHRS; CDR2 reads YFSETQ.

This clone was seen a single time. The V and J genes are TRBV6-5 and TRBJ1-1, with TRBD1 matching over 7 bases. The CDR3 length is 14 residues. V was clipped by 6 bases and J by 2 bases; unmatched bases: 6. Germline V CDR1 and CDR2: MNHEY, SVGAGI. The CDR3 sequence is CASRHRQGNTEAFF. The CDR3 coding sequence is TGTGCCAGCAGGCATCGACAGGGCAACACTGAAGCTTTCTTT.